This T cell receptor beta chain originates from a study of graft-versus-host responses after intestinal transplantation. Overall study: Every one of the recipients received anti-thymocyte globulin induction and afterwards took tacrolimus and steroids for around 3 years.

CDR3 length: 16 residues. Germline lookup yields CDR1 LNHNV and CDR2 YYDKDF (reference sequence). V was clipped by 0 bases and J by 2 bases; unmatched bases: 5. TCRdb keeps only in-frame clones here, not all; method: immunoSEQ multiplex PCR. The table records tens of thousands of clones, around 94% of them present only once. The TCR was taken from a human patient who received an intestinal transplant, so some T cells may come from the graft donor. This specimen consisted of PBMCs, obtained 16 days after intestinal transplant. The chain combines TRBV15 with TRBJ2-5; 8 bases are shared with TRBD2. CDR3 protein: CATSREAPGGQETQYF. The CDR3 coding sequence is TGTGCCACCAGCAGAGAGGCCCCGGGAGGGCAAGAGACCCAGTACTTC. Complete variable domain (other parts from reference TRBV15 and TRBJ2-5): DAMVIQNPRYQVTQFGKPVTLSCSQTLNHNVMYWYQQKSSQAPKLLFHYYDKDFNNEADTPDNFQSRRPNTSFCFLDIRSPGLGDTAMYLCATSREAPGGQETQYFGPGTRLLVL.